The 11 T cell receptor beta chains listed next were all sequenced from one sample in a study of T cells after yellow fever vaccination. Each CDR3 protein gets one entry after TCRdb re-called the 5' RACE reads with MiXCR. The table records about 400,000 distinct CDR3 sequences, 6.2% of them present only once. Sequences were derived from PBMCs, sampled 5 days after the yellow fever booster vaccination. The receptors originated from a man aged 25-40 years who received the YFV17D yellow fever vaccine.

There are a few counts of this clonotype. This chain uses TRBV15 with TRBJ2-7; TRBD2 aligns across 9 bases. Germline CDR1 and CDR2: LNHNV and YYDKDF (reference sequence). The CDR3 consists of 15 residues. V was pared by 3 bases and J by 0 bases, with 3 bases of the junction left unmatched. In DNA, the CDR3 is TGTGCCACCAGCAGTAGACTAGCGGACTCCTACGAGCAGTACTTC. It codes for CATSSRLADSYEQYF.

This clonotype was observed many times. This rearrangement joins TRBV28 to TRBJ2-1, with a possible D match to TRBD1 (7 bases). Between the trimmed V and J ends, which lost 7 bases and 0 bases, there was a span of 19 bases. The CDR3 is made up of 17 amino acids. The germline V gene encodes CDR1 MDHEN and CDR2 SYDVKM. CDR3 nucleotides: TGTGCCAGCACCTCAGGGGGGAGGCGCAGCTCCTACAATGAGCAGTTCTTC. This codes for CASTSGGRRSSYNEQFF.

The sample holds one count of this clonotype. CDR3 region: CASSLGQGVQPQHF. The CDR3 nucleotides read TGTGCCAGCAGCTTAGGGCAGGGGGTTCAGCCCCAGCATTTT. The chain combines TRBV7-2 with TRBJ1-5; 7 positions agree with TRBD1. With 1 base clipped from V and 6 bases from J, the junction kept 3 bases outside the gene matches. Germline CDR1 is SGHTA and CDR2 is FQGNSA. The CDR3 spans 14 residues. Combining the CDR3 with reference TRBV7-2 and TRBJ1-5 gives the whole variable domain GAGVSQSPSNKVTEKGKDVELRCDPISGHTALYWYRQSLGQGLEFLIYFQGNSAPDKSGLPSDRFSAERTGGSVSTLTIQRTQQEDSAVYLCASSLGQGVQPQHFGDGTRLSIL.

Many counts were recorded for this clonotype. The chain joins TRBV5-1 to TRBJ2-5; D is ambiguous. The V end was cut by 3 bases, the J end by 2 bases, with 11 bases between. Germline CDR1 and CDR2: SGHRS and YFSETQ. CDR3 length equals 14 residues. CDR3 coding DNA: TGCGCCAGCAGCTCTCCGGGCCCACAAGAGACCCAGTACTTC. Its translation: CASSSPGPQETQYF.

CDR3 loop: CASSQDRGYNEQFF. The CDR3 bases are TGCGCCAGCAGCCAAGATCGAGGGTACAATGAGCAGTTCTTC. The rearrangement links TRBV4-3 to TRBJ2-1, with D perhaps matching TRBD2 (5 bases). V was trimmed by 0 bases and J by 4 bases, leaving 7 bases between them. The CDR3 runs 14 residues. The germline V gene encodes CDR1 LGHNA and CDR2 YSLEER.

This clonotype was observed many times. This chain uses TRBV7-2 with TRBJ2-1, with 10 bases aligning to TRBD1. CDR1 is SGHTA, CDR2 FQGNSA, per germline. The CDR3 extends over 15 amino acids. The V gene end was trimmed by 6 bases and the J gene end by 5 bases; junction bases not matched to a gene: 7. Here the CDR3 reads CASRGPGQGNNEQFF. The DNA of the CDR3 is TGTGCCAGCAGGGGGCCGGGACAGGGGAACAATGAGCAGTTCTTC.

As concerns this clonotype: The junction shows a germline mismatch at one end, possibly a read error. The chain is built from TRBV29-1 and TRBJ2-7; D remains unclear. The CDR3 is 11 residues long. CDR1 is SQVTM and CDR2 is ANQGSEA in the germline V gene. In DNA form, the CDR3 reads TGCAGCGGTGGCAGTACCTACGAGCGGTACTTC. Its translation: CSGGSTYERYF.

Details on this clonotype: Possible read error: a much larger clone is one base away. The V call is TRBV9, the J call TRBJ2-1, with TRBD2 identical over 8 bases. The closer fit of TRBJ2-7 to the DNA end suggests the J call may be wrong. Germline lookup yields CDR1 SGDLS and CDR2 YYNGEE. The CDR3 extends over 15 amino acids. CDR3 DNA: TGTGCCAGCAGCGTTCAAGCGGGAGCCTACAATGAGCAGTACTTC. Protein sequence: CASSVQAGAYNEQYF.

This clonotype was seen a handful of times. The J gene is TRBJ2-2, the V gene TRBV14, with D perhaps given as TRBD1 or TRBD2 (5 bases each). V was cut by 0 bases and J by 4 bases, with 15 bases left in between. The CDR3 extends over 17 amino acids. Germline CDR1 SGHDN, CDR2 FVKESK. CDR3 sequence reads: CASSQDTGAPSTGELFF. CDR3 in DNA: TGTGCCAGCAGCCAAGATACCGGGGCCCCGAGCACCGGGGAGCTGTTTTTT.

At least ten counts were recorded for this clonotype. This chain links TRBV28 with TRBJ1-1; TRBD1 matches 7 bases. The germline V gene has CDR1 MDHEN and CDR2 SYDVKM. Trimming took 8 bases from V and 9 from J; bases not matched to a gene: 12. The CDR3 runs 13 residues. The CDR3 region is CASYPTGFVQAFF. DNA for the CDR3: TGTGCCAGCTACCCGACAGGGTTCGTGCAAGCTTTCTTT.

The rearrangement joins TRBV28 to TRBJ2-4; D may correspond to TRBD1 or TRBD2 (5 bases each). CDR1 is MDHEN, CDR2 SYDVKM, per germline. The CDR3 is 14 amino acids. The germline V and J ends were trimmed by 3 bases and 1 base, with 7 bases remaining between them. The CDR3 bases are TGTGCCAGCAGTTTTGGGGGTGCCAAAAACATTCAGTACTTC. Amino acids: CASSFGGAKNIQYF. The whole variable domain, filled in from reference TRBV28 and TRBJ2-4, reads DVKVTQSSRYLVKRTGEKVFLECVQDMDHENMFWYRQDPGLGLRLIYFSYDVKMKEKGDIPEGYSVSREKKERFSLILESASTNQTSMYLCASSFGGAKNIQYFGAGTRLSVL.